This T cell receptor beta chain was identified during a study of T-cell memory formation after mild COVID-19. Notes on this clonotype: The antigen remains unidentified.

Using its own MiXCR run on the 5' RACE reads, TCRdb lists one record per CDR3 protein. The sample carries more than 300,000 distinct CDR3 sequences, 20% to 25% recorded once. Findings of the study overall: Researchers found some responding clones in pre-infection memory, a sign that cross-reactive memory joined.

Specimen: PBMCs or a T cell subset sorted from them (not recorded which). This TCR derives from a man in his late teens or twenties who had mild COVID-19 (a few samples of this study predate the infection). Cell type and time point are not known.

The CDR3 nucleotides read TGTGCCAGCAGCGTTAGAACGACCACAGATACGCAGTATTTT. It translates to CASSVRTTTDTQYF. The chain couples TRBV9 to TRBJ2-3; D unresolved. V lost 2 bases to trimming and J lost 2 bases, with 9 bases between them. The V gene's germline CDR1 is SGDLS and CDR2 YYNGEE. The CDR3 runs 14 residues.